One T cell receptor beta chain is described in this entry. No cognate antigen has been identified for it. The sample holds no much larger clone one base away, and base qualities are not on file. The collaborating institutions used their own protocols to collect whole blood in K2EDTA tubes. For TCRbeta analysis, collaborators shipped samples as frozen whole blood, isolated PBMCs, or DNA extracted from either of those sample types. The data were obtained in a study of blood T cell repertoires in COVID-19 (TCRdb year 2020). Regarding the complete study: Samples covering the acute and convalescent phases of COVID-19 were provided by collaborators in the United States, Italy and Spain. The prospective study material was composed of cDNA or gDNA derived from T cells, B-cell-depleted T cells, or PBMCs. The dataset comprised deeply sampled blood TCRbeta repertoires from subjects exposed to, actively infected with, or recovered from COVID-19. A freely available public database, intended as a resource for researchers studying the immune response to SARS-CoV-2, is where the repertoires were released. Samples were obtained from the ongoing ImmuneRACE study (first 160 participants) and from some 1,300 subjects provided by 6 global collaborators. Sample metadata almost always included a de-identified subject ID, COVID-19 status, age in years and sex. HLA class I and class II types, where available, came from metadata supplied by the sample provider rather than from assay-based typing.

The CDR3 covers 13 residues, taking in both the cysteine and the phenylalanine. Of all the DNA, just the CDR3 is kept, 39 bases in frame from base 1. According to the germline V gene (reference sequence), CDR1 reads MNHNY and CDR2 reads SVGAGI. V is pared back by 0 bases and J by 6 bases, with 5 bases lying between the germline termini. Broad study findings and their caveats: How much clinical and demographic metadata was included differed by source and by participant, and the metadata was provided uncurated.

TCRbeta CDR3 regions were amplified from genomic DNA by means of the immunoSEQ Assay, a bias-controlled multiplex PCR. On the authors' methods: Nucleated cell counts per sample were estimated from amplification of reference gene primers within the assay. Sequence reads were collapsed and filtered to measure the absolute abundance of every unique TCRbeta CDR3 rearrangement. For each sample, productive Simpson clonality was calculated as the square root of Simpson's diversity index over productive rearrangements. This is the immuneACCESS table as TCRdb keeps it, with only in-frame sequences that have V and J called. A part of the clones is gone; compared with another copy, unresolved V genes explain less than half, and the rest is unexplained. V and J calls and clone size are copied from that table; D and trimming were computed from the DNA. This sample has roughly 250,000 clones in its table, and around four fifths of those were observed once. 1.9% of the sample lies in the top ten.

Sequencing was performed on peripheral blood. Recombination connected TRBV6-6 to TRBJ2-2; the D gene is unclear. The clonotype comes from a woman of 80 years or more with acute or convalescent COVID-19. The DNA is TGTGCCAGCAGTTACTCGAGATCCGGGGAGCTGTTTTTT. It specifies CASSYSRSGELFF.